This is a list of T cell receptor beta chains from one sample in a study of monozygotic twins with inflammatory bowel disease. No DNA is given; TCRdb re-called the 5' RACE reads and lists each CDR3 protein once. The table counts 300,000 to 350,000 distinct CDR3 sequences; 2% to 2.5% lies in the top ten. Sequencing was carried out using blood. These receptors all come from a human donor with ulcerative colitis or Crohn's disease, or a healthy co-twin of an affected twin (not recorded which). Each CDR3 is given with its conserved first and last residue. Each record gives: V gene, J gene, CDR3 protein.

>TRBV14|TRBJ2-3
CASSHGGAADTQYF
>TRBV28|TRBJ2-1
CASSSPQGREHEQFF
>TRBV12-3/TRBV12-4|TRBJ2-7
CASSLKRGISYEQYF
>TRBV14|TRBJ1-2
CASSQDPGLKGYGYTF
>TRBV28|TRBJ2-7
CASSWRDYEQYF
>TRBV5-4|TRBJ2-1
CASSSRQGSFNEQFF
>TRBV7-2|TRBJ2-7
CASSFSTGGEQYF
>TRBV6-5|TRBJ2-7
CASNRGPGEQYF
>TRBV20-1|TRBJ2-1
CSASGPINEQFF
>TRBV3-1|TRBJ1-3
CASRHSLTGTGNTIYF
>TRBV2|TRBJ1-5
CASTLRGQGVNQPQHF
>TRBV20-1|TRBJ2-3
CSALAGAGGTDTQYF
>TRBV27|TRBJ2-2
CASSLEGSGWNTGELFF
>TRBV7-9|TRBJ2-5
CASSHLLETETQETQYF
>TRBV5-1|TRBJ1-5
CASSLDPVNQPQHF
>TRBV6-5|TRBJ1-4
CASSYGTDTTNEKLFF